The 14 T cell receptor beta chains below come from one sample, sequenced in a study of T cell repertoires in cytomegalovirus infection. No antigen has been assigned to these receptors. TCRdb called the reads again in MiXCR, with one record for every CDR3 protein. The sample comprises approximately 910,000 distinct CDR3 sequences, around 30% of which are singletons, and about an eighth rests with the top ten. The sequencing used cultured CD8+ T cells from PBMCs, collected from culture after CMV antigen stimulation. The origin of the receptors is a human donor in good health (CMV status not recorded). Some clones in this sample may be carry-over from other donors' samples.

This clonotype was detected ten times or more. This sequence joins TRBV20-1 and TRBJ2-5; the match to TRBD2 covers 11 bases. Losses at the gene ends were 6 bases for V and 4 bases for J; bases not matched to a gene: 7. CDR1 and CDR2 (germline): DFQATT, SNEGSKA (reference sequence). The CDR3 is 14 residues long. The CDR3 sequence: CSAIAGGRGETQYF. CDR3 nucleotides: TGCAGTGCCATAGCGGGGGGGCGAGGAGAGACCCAGTACTTC.

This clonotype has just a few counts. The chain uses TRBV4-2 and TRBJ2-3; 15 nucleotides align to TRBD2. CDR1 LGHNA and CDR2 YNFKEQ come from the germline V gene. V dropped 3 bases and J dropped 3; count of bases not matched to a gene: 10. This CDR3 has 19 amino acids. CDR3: CASSQLPGLAGGQTDTQYF. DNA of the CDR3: TGTGCCAGCAGCCAGCTACCGGGACTAGCGGGGGGCCAAACAGATACGCAGTATTTT.

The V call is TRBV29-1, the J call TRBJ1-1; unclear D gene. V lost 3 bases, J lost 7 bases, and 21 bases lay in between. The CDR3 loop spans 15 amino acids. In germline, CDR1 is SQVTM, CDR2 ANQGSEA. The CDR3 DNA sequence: TGCAGCGTTGAGGGCGGGCCTTGGGAGTTTGGTGAAGCTTTCTTT. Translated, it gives CSVEGGPWEFGEAFF.

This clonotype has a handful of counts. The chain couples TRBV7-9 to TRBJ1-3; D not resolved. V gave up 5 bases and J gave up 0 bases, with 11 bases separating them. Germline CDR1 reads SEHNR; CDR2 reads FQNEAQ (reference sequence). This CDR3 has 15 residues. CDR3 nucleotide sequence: TGTGCCAGCAGCCGATCGGGTCACTCTGGAAACACCATATATTTT. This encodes CASSRSGHSGNTIYF.

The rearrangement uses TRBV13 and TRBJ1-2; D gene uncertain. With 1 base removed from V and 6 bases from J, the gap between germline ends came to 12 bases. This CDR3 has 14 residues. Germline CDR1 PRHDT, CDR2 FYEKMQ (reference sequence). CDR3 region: CASSLEIFLDGYTF. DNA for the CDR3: TGTGCCAGCAGCTTAGAAATATTCCTTGATGGCTACACCTTC.

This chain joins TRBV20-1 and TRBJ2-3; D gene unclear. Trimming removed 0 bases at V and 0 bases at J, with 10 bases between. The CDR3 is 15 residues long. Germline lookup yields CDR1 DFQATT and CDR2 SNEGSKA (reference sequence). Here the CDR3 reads CSARDWKVSTDTQYF. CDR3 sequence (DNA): TGCAGTGCTAGAGATTGGAAGGTTAGCACAGATACGCAGTATTTT.

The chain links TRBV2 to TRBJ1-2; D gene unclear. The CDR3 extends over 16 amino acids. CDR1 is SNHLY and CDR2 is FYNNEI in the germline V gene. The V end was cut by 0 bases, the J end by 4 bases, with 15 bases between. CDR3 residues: CASSEALGGFFYGYTF. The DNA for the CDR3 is TGTGCCAGCAGTGAAGCCCTCGGAGGTTTTTTCTATGGCTACACCTTC.

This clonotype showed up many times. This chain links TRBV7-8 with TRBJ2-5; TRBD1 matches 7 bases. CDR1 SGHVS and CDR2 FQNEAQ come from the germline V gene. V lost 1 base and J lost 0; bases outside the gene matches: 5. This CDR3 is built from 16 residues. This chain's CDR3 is CASSLGVQGYQETQYF. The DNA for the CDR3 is TGTGCCAGCAGCTTAGGGGTACAGGGGTACCAAGAGACCCAGTACTTC.

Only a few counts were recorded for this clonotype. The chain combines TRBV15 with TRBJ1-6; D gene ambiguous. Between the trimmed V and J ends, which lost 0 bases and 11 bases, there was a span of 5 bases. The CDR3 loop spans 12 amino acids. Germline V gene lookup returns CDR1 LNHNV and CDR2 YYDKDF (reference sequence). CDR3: CATSRDKAPLHF. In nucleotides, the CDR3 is TGTGCCACCAGCAGAGATAAGGCACCCCTCCACTTT. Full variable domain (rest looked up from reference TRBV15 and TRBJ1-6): DAMVIQNPRYQVTQFGKPVTLSCSQTLNHNVMYWYQQKSSQAPKLLFHYYDKDFNNEADTPDNFQSRRPNTSFCFLDIRSPGLGDTAMYLCATSRDKAPLHFGNGTRLTVT.

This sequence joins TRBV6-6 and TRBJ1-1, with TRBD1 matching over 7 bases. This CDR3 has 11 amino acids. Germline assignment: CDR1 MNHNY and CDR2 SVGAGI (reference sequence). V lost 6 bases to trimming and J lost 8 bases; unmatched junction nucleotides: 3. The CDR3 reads CASRVTGEAFF. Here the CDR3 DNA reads TGTGCCAGCAGGGTGACAGGGGAAGCTTTCTTT.

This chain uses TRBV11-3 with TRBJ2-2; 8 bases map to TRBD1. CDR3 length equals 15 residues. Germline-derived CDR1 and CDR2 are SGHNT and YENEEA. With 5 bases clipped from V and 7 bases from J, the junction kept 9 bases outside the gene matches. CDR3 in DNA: TGTGCCAGCAGCCCAGGGACAGGCCCCGGCGGGGAGCTGTTTTTT. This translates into CASSPGTGPGGELFF.

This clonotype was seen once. Here the CDR3 DNA reads TGTGCCAGCAGCTTAGCGGGCAGGGTGGAAGGCTACACCTTC. This codes for CASSLAGRVEGYTF. This sequence joins TRBV7-4 and TRBJ1-2, with D tentatively TRBD1 (5 bases). Germline CDR1 and CDR2: SGHVT and SQSDAQ. This CDR3 region has 14 residues. Between the trimmed V and J ends, which lost 0 bases and 8 bases, there was a span of 13 bases.

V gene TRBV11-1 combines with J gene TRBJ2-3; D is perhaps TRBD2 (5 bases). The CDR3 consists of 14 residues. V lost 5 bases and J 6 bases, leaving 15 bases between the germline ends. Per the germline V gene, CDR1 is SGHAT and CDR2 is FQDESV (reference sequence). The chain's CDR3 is CASSHRGSLDTQYF. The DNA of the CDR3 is TGTGCCAGCAGCCATCGGGGTTCCCTGGATACGCAGTATTTT.

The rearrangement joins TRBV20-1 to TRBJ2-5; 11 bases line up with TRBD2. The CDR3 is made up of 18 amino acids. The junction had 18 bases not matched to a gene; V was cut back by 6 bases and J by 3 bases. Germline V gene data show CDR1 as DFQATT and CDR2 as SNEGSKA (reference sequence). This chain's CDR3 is CSASIPHNSGGVEETQYF. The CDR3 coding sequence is TGCAGTGCGAGCATACCCCACAATAGCGGGGGGGTGGAAGAGACCCAGTACTTC.